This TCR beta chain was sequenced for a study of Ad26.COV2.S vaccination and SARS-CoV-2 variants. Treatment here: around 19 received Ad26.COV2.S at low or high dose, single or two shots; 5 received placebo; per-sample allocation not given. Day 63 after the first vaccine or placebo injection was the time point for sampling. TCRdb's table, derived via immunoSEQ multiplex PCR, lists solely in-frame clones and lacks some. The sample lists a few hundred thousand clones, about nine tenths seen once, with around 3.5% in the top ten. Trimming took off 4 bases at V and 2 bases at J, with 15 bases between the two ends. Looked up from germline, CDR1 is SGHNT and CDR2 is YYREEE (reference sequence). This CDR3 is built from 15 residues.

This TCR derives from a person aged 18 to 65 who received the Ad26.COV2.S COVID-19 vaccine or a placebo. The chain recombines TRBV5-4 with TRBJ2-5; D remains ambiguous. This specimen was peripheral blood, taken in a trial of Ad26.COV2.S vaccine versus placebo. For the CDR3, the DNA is TGTGCCAGCAGCCTGTCGACCCGTCCTCAAGAGACCCAGTACTTC. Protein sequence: CASSLSTRPQETQYF.